These 22 T cell receptor beta chains came from one sample sequenced in a study of control samples from healthy donors and cancer patients. Clones were sequenced by immunoSEQ multiplex PCR, and TCRdb holds only the in-frame ones, with some missing. Seen here are fewer than 90,000 clones, about 90% observed once, and the top ten hold around 18%. The source material was blood. The source of these receptors is a man between 50 and 59 years old in good health.

The chain is built from TRBV7-6 and TRBJ2-5; D may match TRBD1 or TRBD2 (6 bases each). V lost 6 bases and J lost 4, with 21 bases in between. The CDR3 spans 16 residues. In germline, CDR1 is SGHVS, CDR2 FNYEAQ. The CDR3, as DNA: TGTGCCAGCAGAGACGTGTGGGGGGCTGAGAGAGAGACCCAGTACTTC. It yields the protein CASRDVWGAERETQYF.

V and J are TRBV24-1 and TRBJ2-3; no clear D. Trimming left V 6 bases short and J 6 bases short, with 15 bases between. The CDR3 extends over 14 amino acids. Germline-derived CDR1 and CDR2 are KGHDR and SFDVKD. The CDR3 region has the DNA TGTGCCACCAGTCTCCCGGACCCCGTCGATACGCAGTATTTT. It codes for CATSLPDPVDTQYF.

The chain links TRBV2 to TRBJ1-2, with 11 bases aligning to TRBD1. The CDR3 runs 14 residues. V shed 5 bases and J 4 bases; nucleotides not matched to a gene: 3. CDR1 and CDR2 from the germline V gene are SNHLY and FYNNEI. The CDR3 bases are TGTGCCAGCAGTCGGACAGGGGGCTTCTATGGCTACACCTTC. Translating it yields CASSRTGGFYGYTF. Filled out from reference TRBV2 and TRBJ1-2, the complete variable domain reads EPEVTQTPSHQVTQMGQEVILRCVPISNHLYFYWYRQILGQKVEFLVSFYNNEISEKSEIFDDQFSVERPDGSNFTLKIRSTKLEDSAMYFCASSRTGGFYGYTFGSGTRLTVV.

V gene TRBV10-3 combines with J gene TRBJ2-3; 8 bases align to TRBD2. The germline CDR1 and CDR2 sequences are ENHRY and SYGVKD. The CDR3 totals 16 residues. V was pared by 1 base and J by 1 base, with 4 bases of the junction left unmatched. This CDR3 is CAISELAGSGTDTQYF. The CDR3 bases are TGTGCCATCAGTGAGTTAGCGGGATCAGGCACAGATACGCAGTATTTT.

The chain carries TRBV2 and TRBJ2-4; D might be TRBD1 (6 bases). This CDR3 is built from 14 residues. The V gene lost 1 base and the J gene lost 8 bases, with 12 bases spanning the gap. CDR1 SNHLY and CDR2 FYNNEI come from the germline V gene. The CDR3 protein is CASSEGVRGYIQYF. CDR3 nucleotide sequence: TGTGCCAGCAGTGAAGGGGTCAGGGGCTACATTCAGTACTTC.

The V and J genes are TRBV7-3 and TRBJ2-3; 9 nucleotides align to TRBD2. Unmatched junction bases numbered 2, after V lost 3 bases and J lost 1 base. Germline CDR1 and CDR2: SGHTA and FQGTGA. The CDR3 loop spans 15 amino acids. CDR3 in amino acids: CASSLASGGTDTQYF. CDR3 in DNA: TGTGCCAGCAGCTTGGCTAGCGGGGGCACAGATACGCAGTATTTT.

The genes are TRBV6-2 or TRBV6-3 and TRBJ2-5; D unresolved. In germline, CDR1 is MNHEY, CDR2 SVGEGT. V lost 6 bases to trimming and J lost 8 bases, with 16 bases between them. CDR3 length: 13 residues. The CDR3 nucleotides are TGTGCCAGCAGCTCTTACCTCAGAGAAACCCAGTACTTC. Protein sequence: CASSSYLRETQYF.

The J gene is TRBJ1-1, the V gene TRBV18, with 8 nucleotides matching TRBD1. Germline-derived CDR1 and CDR2 are KGHSH and LQKENI. CDR3 size: 17 residues. After removal of 0 bases from V and 5 bases from J, the junction contained 11 bases not matched to a gene. The CDR3 sequence is CASSPPNSGTGSTEAFF. CDR3 bases: TGTGCCAGCTCACCACCGAACTCCGGGACAGGAAGTACTGAAGCTTTCTTT.

The gene calls are TRBV7-8 and TRBJ1-4; D might be TRBD1 (6 bases). The CDR3 has 15 residues. The germline V and J ends were trimmed by 5 bases and 3 bases, with 13 bases remaining between them. CDR1 and CDR2 (germline): SGHVS, FQNEAQ. In nucleotides, the CDR3 is TGTGCCAGCAGCCAAGACAGGCGCTCTAATGAAAAACTGTTTTTT. Amino acid sequence: CASSQDRRSNEKLFF.

This chain joins TRBV6-2 or TRBV6-3 and TRBJ1-5; weak D call: TRBD1 (5 bases). Trimming took 4 bases from V and 6 from J, leaving 22 bases between them. CDR3 length equals 17 residues. CDR1 is MNHEY, CDR2 SVGEGT, per germline. The CDR3 DNA follows: TGTGCCAGCAGTTTTAAACATACCCAGGGATATGGTCAGCCCCAGCATTTT. It is translated as CASSFKHTQGYGQPQHF.

The chain recombines TRBV10-3 with TRBJ2-2; D is possibly TRBD2 (6 bases). The CDR3 is 16 residues long. Trimming stripped 3 bases from V and 6 bases from J, with 17 bases between. Germline CDR1 is ENHRY and CDR2 is SYGVKD. This chain's CDR3 is CAISDGDVGEAGELFF. The CDR3 DNA reads as TGTGCCATCAGTGATGGGGATGTCGGGGAGGCCGGGGAGCTGTTTTTT.

This chain uses TRBV5-1 with TRBJ2-2; D is tentatively TRBD1 or TRBD2 (5 bases each). This CDR3 spans 14 amino acids. V was clipped by 4 bases and J by 3 bases, with 10 bases between them. CDR1 is SGHRS, CDR2 YFSETQ, per germline. The CDR3 protein is CASSPEGYTGELFF. The CDR3 DNA reads TGCGCCAGCAGCCCTGAGGGGTACACCGGGGAGCTGTTTTTT. Complete variable domain (other parts from reference TRBV5-1 and TRBJ2-2): KAGVTQTPRYLIKTRGQQVTLSCSPISGHRSVSWYQQTPGQGLQFLFEYFSETQRNKGNFPGRFSGRQFSNSRSEMNVSTLELGDSALYLCASSPEGYTGELFFGEGSRLTVL.

For the CDR3, the DNA is TGTGCCAGCTCCCCCGTCGGGGACGGCTACACCTTC. It codes for CASSPVGDGYTF. V and J are TRBV18 and TRBJ1-2; D might be TRBD1 (5 bases). The germline V and J ends were trimmed by 6 bases and 8 bases, with 13 bases remaining between them. CDR1 is KGHSH and CDR2 is LQKENI in the germline V gene. This CDR3 comprises 12 residues.

This clone appeared once. This sequence joins TRBV6-1 and TRBJ2-1, with 7 bases fitting TRBD1. Per germline, CDR1 MNHNS and CDR2 SASEGT. CDR3 length: 14 amino acids. Germline trimming cut 2 bases from V and 3 bases from J; bases unmatched to any gene: 1. The CDR3 sequence: CASSETGVYNEQFF. As DNA, the CDR3 is TGTGCCAGCAGTGAAACAGGGGTCTACAATGAGCAGTTCTTC.

This clone was found a few times. The chain couples TRBV24-1 to TRBJ2-7; 7 positions agree with TRBD1. CDR3 length: 15 residues. Germline CDR1 is KGHDR and CDR2 is SFDVKD. V lost 5 bases to trimming and J lost 1 base; unmatched junction nucleotides: 7. The DNA for the CDR3 is TGTGCCACCAGTGCCGGACAGGCGCTTTCCTACGAGCAGTACTTC. It is translated as CATSAGQALSYEQYF.

V usage is TRBV28 and J usage is TRBJ2-1; TRBD1 is a possible D gene (5 bases). Germline V lookup: CDR1 MDHEN, CDR2 SYDVKM. Trimming pared 3 bases from V and 9 bases from J, leaving 12 bases between. The CDR3 runs 13 residues. For the CDR3, the DNA is TGTGCCAGCAGTTTGCCCTCCCAGGGTGAGCAGTTCTTC. Its translation: CASSLPSQGEQFF.

This chain connects TRBV11-2 to TRBJ1-5; 9 bases map to TRBD1. Germline V lookup: CDR1 SGHAT, CDR2 FQNNGV. After removal of 4 bases from V and 4 bases from J, the junction contained 5 bases not matched to a gene. This CDR3 spans 15 amino acids. This chain's CDR3 is CASSSGTGFNQPQHF. CDR3 nucleotide sequence: TGTGCCAGCAGCTCCGGGACAGGGTTTAATCAGCCCCAGCATTTT.

This clone was counted between two and nine times. The rearrangement joins TRBV19 to TRBJ1-2; D gene ambiguous. The germline gives CDR1 LNHDA, CDR2 SQIVND (reference sequence). This CDR3 is built from 13 residues. Trimming cost V 5 bases and J 5 bases, with 12 bases left between them. The CDR3 nucleotides are TGTGCCAGTAGTTCCGGCTCCGGGTATGGCTACACCTTC. This gives the protein CASSSGSGYGYTF.

The chain joins TRBV7-9 to TRBJ1-4, with 9 nucleotides matching TRBD1. With 4 bases clipped from V and 4 bases from J, the junction kept 1 base outside the gene matches. Per germline, CDR1 SEHNR and CDR2 FQNEAQ (reference sequence). This CDR3 has 14 residues. CDR3 bases: TGTGCCAGCAGCTCGGACAGGGGTAATGAAAAACTGTTTTTT. This sequence encodes CASSSDRGNEKLFF.

The CDR3 protein is CASSGRYYEQYF. CDR3 sequence (DNA): TGTGCCAGCAGCGGGAGATACTACGAGCAGTACTTC. This sequence joins TRBV19 and TRBJ2-7; TRBD2 matches 8 bases. Germline assignment: CDR1 LNHDA and CDR2 SQIVND (reference sequence). V shed 9 bases and J 3 bases; nucleotides not matched to a gene: 4. The CDR3 is 12 amino acids. The whole variable domain, filled in from reference TRBV19 and TRBJ2-7, reads DGGITQSPKYLFRKEGQNVTLSCEQNLNHDAMYWYRQDPGQGLRLIYYSQIVNDFQKGDIAEGYSVSREKKESFPLTVTSAQKNPTAFYLCASSGRYYEQYFGPGTRLTVT.

The gene calls are TRBV2 and TRBJ2-1, with a possible D match to TRBD2 (6 bases). This CDR3 is 14 amino acids long. In germline, CDR1 is SNHLY, CDR2 FYNNEI. V was cut by 6 bases and J by 6 bases, with 15 bases left in between. The CDR3 spells CASRREWVGNEQFF. For the CDR3, the DNA is TGTGCCAGCAGACGGGAGTGGGTAGGCAATGAGCAGTTCTTC.

The rearrangement links TRBV15 to TRBJ2-1; the D gene is possibly TRBD2 (5 bases). The CDR3 spans 15 residues. Germline CDR1 is LNHNV and CDR2 is YYDKDF (reference sequence). V was trimmed by 0 bases and J by 6 bases, leaving 12 bases between them. The CDR3: CATSRDGSWVNEQFF. The CDR3 DNA sequence: TGTGCCACCAGCAGAGATGGGAGTTGGGTCAATGAGCAGTTCTTC.